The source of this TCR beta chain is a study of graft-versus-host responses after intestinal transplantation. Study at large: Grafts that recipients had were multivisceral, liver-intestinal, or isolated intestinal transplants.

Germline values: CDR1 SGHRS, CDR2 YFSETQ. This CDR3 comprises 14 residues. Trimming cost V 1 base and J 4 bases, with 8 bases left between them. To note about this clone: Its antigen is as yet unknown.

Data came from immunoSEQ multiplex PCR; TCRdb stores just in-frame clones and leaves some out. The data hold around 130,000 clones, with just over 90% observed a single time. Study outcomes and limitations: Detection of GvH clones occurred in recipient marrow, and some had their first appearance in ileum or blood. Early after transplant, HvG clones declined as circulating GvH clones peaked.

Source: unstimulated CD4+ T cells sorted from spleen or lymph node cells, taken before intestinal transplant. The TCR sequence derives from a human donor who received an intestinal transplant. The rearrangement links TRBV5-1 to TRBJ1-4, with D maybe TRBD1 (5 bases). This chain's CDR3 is CASSLQGYNEKLFF. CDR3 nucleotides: TGCGCCAGCAGCTTGCAGGGATATAATGAAAAACTGTTTTTT.